The 31 T cell receptor beta chains below come from one sample, sequenced in a study of blood T cells in healthy people across ages. Alongside a J-beta primer mix, a sample-barcoded 5' primer served in a second PCR lasting roughly 6 to 12 cycles. TCRdb called the 5' RACE reads again in MiXCR, with one record for every CDR3 protein. This table has roughly 1,500,000 distinct CDR3 sequences, 35% to 45% appearing once. Sequencing was performed on blood. These receptors were collected from a woman under 30 in good health.

The gene calls are TRBV6-1 and TRBJ2-3; D is unresolved. From germline, CDR1 is MNHNS and CDR2 SASEGT. V was pared by 3 bases and J by 0 bases, with 10 bases between. The CDR3 runs to 15 residues. CDR3 DNA sequence: TGTGCCAGCAGTGAGAGGTCCTCTAGCACAGATACGCAGTATTTT. Protein product: CASSERSSSTDTQYF.

This clonotype was observed a few times. V and J are TRBV10-3 and TRBJ2-7, with 8 bases that match TRBD2. The CDR3 loop spans 20 amino acids. Germline values: CDR1 ENHRY, CDR2 SYGVKD. V lost 6 bases and J lost 0; bases outside the gene matches: 22. The CDR3 nucleotides read TGTGCCATCAGCACATCCCTCGGGAGGGTCTCATCCGCTAGCTCCTACGAGCAGTACTTC. Encoded protein: CAISTSLGRVSSASSYEQYF.

This clonotype was seen a few times. The V call is TRBV29-1, the J call TRBJ1-2; D unresolved. CDR1 and CDR2 from the germline V gene are SQVTM and ANQGSEA. V shed 3 bases and J shed 5 bases, with 19 bases lying between them. The CDR3 has 15 residues. The CDR3 loop reads CSVEVKGREGYGYTF. The DNA for the CDR3 is TGCAGCGTTGAGGTAAAGGGCAGAGAAGGATATGGCTACACCTTC.

With respect to this clonotype: Compared with germline, one end of the junction differs, possibly owing to a read error. The chain employs TRBV7-2 and TRBJ2-5, with 7 bases identical to TRBD2. This CDR3 has 12 residues. The germline V gene has CDR1 SGHTA and CDR2 FQGNSA. CDR3 bases: TGTGTCAGCAGCGGCAGGGAGGGTGAGCAGTACTTC. Protein product: CVSSGREGEQYF.

The genes are TRBV2 and TRBJ2-5; TRBD2 is a possible D gene (6 bases). Trimming pared 8 bases from V and 2 bases from J, leaving 12 bases between. The CDR3 spans 13 residues. Germline V gives CDR1 SNHLY, CDR2 FYNNEI. The CDR3 spells CASGGRLQETQYF. CDR3 in DNA: TGTGCCAGCGGAGGGCGACTACAAGAGACCCAGTACTTC.

CDR3 DNA: TGTGCCATGTTCTCGGCAGGGGCCGGCTATGGCTACACCTTC. Translation: CAMFSAGAGYGYTF. J is TRBJ1-2 and V is TRBV24-1, with a tentative D call TRBD1 (6 bases). Germline-derived CDR1 and CDR2 are KGHDR and SFDVKD. The ends were cut back, 11 bases at V and 4 bases at J, with 19 bases in the middle. The CDR3 has 14 amino acids.

V is TRBV5-1 and J is TRBJ1-2, with 10 bases matching TRBD1. The CDR3 contains 15 residues. V lost 2 bases and J lost 7; bases outside the gene matches: 8. The germline V gene encodes CDR1 SGHRS and CDR2 YFSETQ. The CDR3 spells CASSLPGQGIGGYTF. The CDR3, as DNA: TGCGCCAGCAGCTTACCGGGACAGGGGATCGGTGGCTACACCTTC. The full variable domain, in which reference TRBV5-1 and TRBJ1-2 provide the parts outside the CDR3, is KAGVTQTPRYLIKTRGQQVTLSCSPISGHRSVSWYQQTPGQGLQFLFEYFSETQRNKGNFPGRFSGRQFSNSRSEMNVSTLELGDSALYLCASSLPGQGIGGYTFGSGTRLTVV.

This clonotype was counted only a few times. The chain couples TRBV12-3 or TRBV12-4 to TRBJ1-4; 11 bases are shared with TRBD1. CDR3 size: 15 residues. Trimming at V came to 6 bases and at J to 6 bases, leaving 6 bases not matched to a gene. CDR3 sequence (DNA): TGTGCCAGCAGCACGACGGGACAGGGGGATGAAAAACTGTTTTTT. This sequence encodes CASSTTGQGDEKLFF.

In its sample, this clonotype was seen a few times. The rearrangement uses TRBV28 and TRBJ2-4, with 9 bases identical to TRBD1. The J call could be wrong; TRBJ2-7 is a better fit for the DNA end. The CDR3 has 13 residues. Germline lookup yields CDR1 MDHEN and CDR2 SYDVKM. CDR3 in DNA: TGTGCCACCACCGGGACAGGGAACAACGAGCAGTACTTC. Its translation is CATTGTGNNEQYF.

In this sample, this clonotype turned up a few times. Here the CDR3 reads CASSSTDGLYGYTF. The DNA of the CDR3 is TGTGCCAGCAGTTCCACAGACGGCCTCTATGGCTACACCTTC. The chain is built from TRBV12-3 or TRBV12-4 and TRBJ1-2; no definite D call. The CDR3 is 14 amino acids. V was shortened by 4 bases and J by 4 bases, with 13 bases between the two germline ends.

The V call is TRBV21-1, the J call TRBJ2-3; TRBD2 was called by the table and not checked on the DNA. TRBV21-1 is marked as a pseudogene. This CDR3 contains 17 residues. The CDR3 sequence is CASRRLAGDGATDTQYF. The DNA for the CDR3 is TGTGCCAGCAGGAGACTAGCGGGGGATGGGGCCACAGATACGCAGTATTTT.

DNA for the CDR3: TGCGCCAGCAGCCAAAAGCCCCCGTCGCCCCAGCATTTT. Protein sequence: CASSQKPPSPQHF. The chain uses TRBV4-1 and TRBJ1-5; no definite D call. The germline V and J ends were trimmed by 2 bases and 9 bases, with 11 bases remaining between them. Germline V gene sequence: CDR1 MGHRA, CDR2 YSYEKL. The CDR3 loop spans 13 amino acids.

A note on this clonotype: A junction end diverges from the germline sequence, so it may reflect a read error. The chain is built from TRBV20-1 and TRBJ2-5; 9 positions agree with TRBD1. The last part of the DNA fits TRBJ2-7 better; the J call may be wrong. CDR3 size: 19 residues. CDR1 is DFQATT, CDR2 SNEGSKA, per germline (reference sequence). This CDR3 reads CSVRDPFSSGGTGSYEQYF. CDR3 DNA sequence: TGCAGTGTTAGAGATCCATTTAGTAGCGGTGGGACAGGGTCCTACGAGCAGTACTTC.

The chain combines TRBV9 with TRBJ2-7, with 11 bases matching TRBD2. Per germline, CDR1 SGDLS and CDR2 YYNGEE. This CDR3 comprises 15 residues. The V segment lost 1 base and the J segment 7 bases; nucleotides outside the gene matches: 7. CDR3 DNA sequence: TGTGCCAGCAGCGTAAATACACTAGCGGGGGTGGAGCAGTACTTC. It codes for CASSVNTLAGVEQYF.

This clonotype was counted at least ten times. This CDR3 is CAISESGQNRYTF. CDR3 sequence (DNA): TGTGCCATCAGTGAGTCGGGACAGAACCGCTACACCTTC. The rearrangement links TRBV10-3 to TRBJ1-2, with TRBD1 identical over 7 bases. The V segment lost 0 bases and the J segment 9 bases; nucleotides outside the gene matches: 4. This CDR3 contains 13 residues. CDR1 ENHRY and CDR2 SYGVKD come from the germline V gene.

V is TRBV6-1 and J is TRBJ2-2; 8 bases agree with TRBD1. J lost 2 bases, V lost 6 bases, and 8 bases had no gene match. Germline lookup yields CDR1 MNHNS and CDR2 SASEGT. The CDR3 is 16 amino acids. DNA for the CDR3: TGTGCCAGCAGGAAGGGACAGGAGATTAACACCGGGGAGCTGTTTTTT. This translates into CASRKGQEINTGELFF.

CDR3 DNA sequence: TGTGCCAGCAGTTTTAAGCCACGGGACACGGTTTTTCGCTACACCTTC. This gives the protein CASSFKPRDTVFRYTF. This chain connects TRBV27 to TRBJ1-2; maybe TRBD1 (6 bases). Trimming took 3 bases from V and 9 from J, leaving 23 bases between them. This CDR3 spans 16 amino acids. Germline V gene lookup returns CDR1 MNHEY and CDR2 SMNVEV (reference sequence).

This clonotype was recorded a few times. The V call is TRBV5-1, the J call TRBJ2-4, with 8 bases that match TRBD2. TRBJ2-7 explains the end of the DNA better; the J call may be wrong. The CDR3 consists of 14 residues. Germline V gives CDR1 SGHRS, CDR2 YFSETQ. The CDR3 coding sequence is TGCGCCAGCAGCTTCAGCGGGGGCGGCTACGAGCAGTACTTC. Its translation: CASSFSGGGYEQYF.

This clonotype appeared a few times. A much more abundant neighbour one base away suggests this may be a read error. V gene TRBV12-3 or TRBV12-4 combines with J gene TRBJ2-7; the D gene is possibly TRBD1 (5 bases). Trimming stripped 5 bases from V and 6 bases from J, with 14 bases between. This CDR3 has 13 residues. The CDR3 sequence: CASSDDSQCEQYF. The CDR3 DNA follows: TGTGCCAGCAGTGACGACAGTCAATGCGAGCAGTACTTC.

J is TRBJ2-1 and V is TRBV5-4, with D perhaps being TRBD1 or TRBD2 (5 bases each). This CDR3 region has 16 residues. V was cut by 4 bases and J by 0 bases, with 14 bases left in between. The V gene's germline CDR1 is SGHNT and CDR2 YYREEE (reference sequence). The CDR3 loop reads CASSPGLTSSYNEQFF. In nucleotides, the CDR3 is TGTGCCAGCAGCCCGGGGCTGACCAGCTCCTACAATGAGCAGTTCTTC.

The V gene is TRBV6-5, the J gene TRBJ1-1, with D perhaps matching TRBD1 (6 bases). This CDR3 comprises 15 residues. Germline CDR1 reads MNHEY; CDR2 reads SVGAGI. V lost 8 bases, J lost 5 bases, and 21 bases lay in between. CDR3 sequence (DNA): TGTGCCAGCGGGCCTGATCGGGGGGCCGAAACTGAAGCTTTCTTT. Translation: CASGPDRGAETEAFF.

The chain is built from TRBV25-1 and TRBJ2-7; 7 nucleotides match TRBD2. V shed 6 bases and J 0 bases; nucleotides not matched to a gene: 14. The CDR3 extends over 17 amino acids. Per the germline V gene, CDR1 is MGHDK and CDR2 is SYGVNS. The CDR3 sequence: CASSPGTGGGLSYEQYF. The CDR3 DNA reads TGTGCCAGCAGCCCCGGGACTGGCGGGGGACTCTCCTACGAGCAGTACTTC.

In the case of this clonotype: The junction does not match germline at one end; this may be a read error. The J gene is TRBJ2-7, the V gene TRBV6-5; D is unresolved. This CDR3 comprises 13 residues. The germline gives CDR1 MNHEY, CDR2 SVGAGI. For the CDR3, the DNA is TGTGCCAGTAGTTACGCAGGAATCTACGAGCAGTACTTC. Protein: CASSYAGIYEQYF.

The chain uses TRBV5-1 and TRBJ1-6; the D is unclear. Trimming cost V 1 base and J 3 bases, with 8 bases left between them. Germline CDR1 is SGHRS and CDR2 is YFSETQ. CDR3 length: 15 amino acids. CDR3 sequence: CASSLTADYNSPLHF. DNA for the CDR3: TGCGCCAGCAGCTTGACGGCCGACTATAATTCACCCCTCCACTTT.

This clonotype was counted ten times or more. The chain combines TRBV5-1 with TRBJ1-4; D remains unclear. The germline V and J ends were trimmed by 3 bases and 0 bases, with 6 bases remaining between them. Germline V gene data show CDR1 as SGHRS and CDR2 as YFSETQ. This CDR3 is built from 14 residues. The DNA for the CDR3 is TGCGCCAGCAGCTGGACGGCAACTAATGAAAAACTGTTTTTT. Protein product: CASSWTATNEKLFF.

The V gene is TRBV10-3, the J gene TRBJ2-5; 10 bases align to TRBD1. Near its end, the DNA agrees better with TRBJ2-7, so the J call may be wrong. From germline, CDR1 is ENHRY and CDR2 SYGVKD. The CDR3 has 17 amino acids. CDR3 sequence reads: CAIRRGEGTGEAYEQYF. CDR3 sequence (DNA): TGTGCCATCAGGAGGGGTGAAGGGACAGGGGAAGCCTACGAGCAGTACTTC.

V is TRBV20-1 and J is TRBJ2-1; 11 positions agree with TRBD2. Germline V gives CDR1 DFQATT, CDR2 SNEGSKA (reference sequence). The CDR3 sequence is 15 residues long. V lost 6 bases and J lost 7; bases outside the gene matches: 11. CDR3 bases: TGCAGTGCAATGACTAGCGGGAAGGTGGGGAATGAGCAGTTCTTC. As protein: CSAMTSGKVGNEQFF.

This clonotype was seen only a few times. The J gene is TRBJ2-3, the V gene TRBV18; D is unresolved. Germline V gene lookup returns CDR1 KGHSH and CDR2 LQKENI. The CDR3 consists of 15 residues. V was clipped by 1 base and J by 0 bases, with 8 bases between them. The CDR3 region is CASSPQSRSTDTQYF. Written as DNA, the CDR3 is TGTGCCAGCTCACCACAGAGCAGGAGCACAGATACGCAGTATTTT.

The V and J genes are TRBV12-3 or TRBV12-4 and TRBJ1-2, with 7 bases identical to TRBD1. V lost 4 bases and J lost 4; bases outside the gene matches: 6. CDR3 length: 14 amino acids. Here the CDR3 reads CASSSSDRRYGYTF. Written as DNA, the CDR3 is TGTGCCAGCAGTTCATCGGACAGGCGCTATGGCTACACCTTC.

CDR3 loop: CASSQDTESEQYF. Written as DNA, the CDR3 is TGTGCCAGCAGCCAAGACACAGAGTCCGAGCAGTACTTC. The gene calls are TRBV7-9 and TRBJ2-5; D ambiguous. Judging by the DNA end, TRBJ2-7 fits better; the J call may be wrong. The CDR3 covers 13 residues. Looked up from germline, CDR1 is SEHNR and CDR2 is FQNEAQ (reference sequence).

This chain connects TRBV30 to TRBJ1-1, with D hard to call. Germline CDR1 is GTSNPN and CDR2 is SVGIG (reference sequence). The CDR3 is made up of 11 amino acids. V lost 5 bases and J 1 base, leaving 5 bases between the germline ends. CDR3 DNA: TGTGCCTGGGTTCCGAACACTGAAGCTTTCTTT. It is translated as CAWVPNTEAFF.